This TCR beta chain was captured by sequencing in a study of graft-versus-host responses after intestinal transplantation. Clones were sequenced by immunoSEQ multiplex PCR, and TCRdb holds only the in-frame ones, with some missing. The sample lists tens of thousands of clones, about 92% occurring once. CDR3 length equals 17 residues. Germline V gives CDR1 LGHNT, CDR2 FRNRAP. Trimming removed 0 bases at V and 0 bases at J, with 12 bases between. The clonotype comes from a human patient who received an intestinal transplant, so some T cells may come from the graft donor. The starting material was PBMCs, obtained 98 days after intestinal transplantation. The rearrangement uses TRBV12-5 and TRBJ1-3; no definite D call. The CDR3 is CASGLVGLGYSGNTIYF. For the CDR3, the DNA is TGTGCTAGTGGTTTGGTAGGGTTGGGGTACTCTGGAAACACCATATATTTT. The variable domain in full, completed from reference TRBV12-5 and TRBJ1-3, reads DARVTQTPRHKVTEMGQEVTMRCQPILGHNTVFWYRQTMMQGLELLAYFRNRAPLDDSGMPKDRFSAEMPDATLATLKIQPSEPRDSAVYFCASGLVGLGYSGNTIYFGEGSWLTVV.